The 26 T cell receptor beta chains below were found in one sample sequenced in a study of blood T cell repertoires in COVID-19. Data came from immunoSEQ multiplex PCR; TCRdb stores just in-frame clones and leaves some out. Of a few hundred thousand clones listed, 70% to 75% are singletons. The sample was peripheral blood. The receptors stem from a woman older than 75 with acute or convalescent COVID-19.

The gene calls are TRBV5-6 and TRBJ2-5, with 8 positions matching TRBD2. V was pared by 0 bases and J by 1 base, with 8 bases of the junction left unmatched. The germline gives CDR1 SGHDT, CDR2 YYEEEE. This CDR3 comprises 17 residues. The CDR3 protein is CASSLAGLARGQETQYF. The CDR3 DNA sequence: TGTGCCAGCAGCTTGGCTGGACTAGCTCGTGGCCAAGAGACCCAGTACTTC. Combining the CDR3 with reference TRBV5-6 and TRBJ2-5 gives the whole variable domain DAGVTQSPTHLIKTRGQQVTLRCSPKSGHDTVSWYQQALGQGPQFIFQYYEEEERQRGNFPDRFSGHQFPNYSSELNVNALLLGDSALYLCASSLAGLARGQETQYFGPGTRLLVL.

Here the CDR3 DNA reads TGTGCCAGTAGTATAGGGACAGGGATGGTCACTGAAGCTTTCTTT. It specifies CASSIGTGMVTEAFF. V usage is TRBV19 and J usage is TRBJ1-1; 8 bases align to TRBD1. The CDR3 length is 15 residues. Germline loops: CDR1 LNHDA, CDR2 SQIVND (reference sequence). The junction had 5 bases not matched to a gene; V was cut back by 1 base and J by 4 bases.

This chain connects TRBV14 to TRBJ1-6; D is unresolved. Germline CDR1 and CDR2: SGHDN and FVKESK. The CDR3 length is 14 residues. V gave up 4 bases and J gave up 3 bases, with 7 bases separating them. The CDR3 loop is CASSPEIYNSPLHF. CDR3 coding DNA: TGTGCCAGCAGCCCCGAGATCTATAATTCACCCCTCCACTTT.

The V and J genes are TRBV5-1 and TRBJ2-7; tentative D call: TRBD1 (8 bases). From germline, CDR1 is SGHRS and CDR2 YFSETQ. CDR3 length equals 17 residues. Trimming stripped 0 bases from V and 6 bases from J, with 22 bases between. CDR3 in amino acids: CASSLDGGTGYVSEQYF. The CDR3 DNA follows: TGCGCCAGCAGCTTGGACGGGGGGACAGGTTATGTGTCCGAGCAGTACTTC.

This rearrangement joins TRBV19 to TRBJ2-3, with a possible D match to TRBD2 (6 bases). The CDR3 has 17 residues. V was cut by 6 bases and J by 11 bases, with 30 bases left in between. From germline, CDR1 is LNHDA and CDR2 SQIVND (reference sequence). CDR3 nucleotides: TGTGCCAGTAGCCTCGGACGGGGACGGCGGGGTAATGTTGGGCAGTATTTT. Its translation is CASSLGRGRRGNVGQYF. Based on the CDR3 plus reference TRBV19 and TRBJ2-3, the full variable domain is DGGITQSPKYLFRKEGQNVTLSCEQNLNHDAMYWYRQDPGQGLRLIYYSQIVNDFQKGDIAEGYSVSREKKESFPLTVTSAQKNPTAFYLCASSLGRGRRGNVGQYFGPGTRLTVL.

The rearrangement joins TRBV19 to TRBJ1-2; no clear D. V was clipped by 2 bases and J by 5 bases, with 9 bases between them. The CDR3 is made up of 13 amino acids. CDR1 and CDR2 from the germline V gene are LNHDA and SQIVND (reference sequence). Written as DNA, the CDR3 is TGTGCCAGTAGTATATCCGGGAGATATGGCTACACCTTC. It translates to CASSISGRYGYTF.

This clone was seen just once. The chain recombines TRBV5-1 with TRBJ1-5, with D possibly TRBD1 on 6 matching bases. Looked up from germline, CDR1 is SGHRS and CDR2 is YFSETQ. The CDR3 covers 17 residues. V was shortened by 0 bases and J by 0 bases, with 13 bases between the two germline ends. Here the CDR3 reads CASSLGSGEYSNQPQHF. The CDR3 DNA sequence: TGCGCCAGCAGCTTGGGGTCAGGGGAGTATAGCAATCAGCCCCAGCATTTT. Using reference TRBV5-1 and TRBJ1-5 for the parts outside the CDR3, the full variable domain is KAGVTQTPRYLIKTRGQQVTLSCSPISGHRSVSWYQQTPGQGLQFLFEYFSETQRNKGNFPGRFSGRQFSNSRSEMNVSTLELGDSALYLCASSLGSGEYSNQPQHFGDGTRLSIL.

This clone was counted only a few times. V usage is TRBV5-1 and J usage is TRBJ1-6; tentatively, D is TRBD1 (5 bases). CDR1 is SGHRS and CDR2 is YFSETQ in the germline V gene. There are 17 residues in the CDR3. Trimming left V 1 base short and J 5 bases short, with 16 bases between. CDR3 amino acids: CASSLSWQGADNSPLHF. As DNA, the CDR3 is TGCGCCAGCAGCTTGAGTTGGCAGGGCGCCGATAATTCACCCCTCCACTTT.

The genes are TRBV11-3 and TRBJ2-7; 9 bases align to TRBD1. Germline V CDR1 and CDR2: SGHNT, YENEEA. This CDR3 has 14 residues. The junction had 8 bases not matched to a gene; V was cut back by 5 bases and J by 6 bases. The CDR3 DNA reads as TGTGCCAGCAGCGATCCGGGACAGGGAGCCGAGCAGTACTTC. Translation: CASSDPGQGAEQYF.

This CDR3 is CASSYSSRGKNYGYTF. CDR3 in DNA: TGTGCCAGCAGTTACTCGAGTAGGGGCAAAAACTATGGCTACACCTTC. The V call is TRBV6-5, the J call TRBJ1-2; D is possibly TRBD1 (5 bases). CDR1 and CDR2 from the germline V gene are MNHEY and SVGAGI. CDR3 length: 16 amino acids. Between the trimmed V and J ends, which lost 0 bases and 2 bases, there was a span of 13 bases.

This chain joins TRBV5-4 and TRBJ1-2; 8 bases map to TRBD1. The CDR3 has 15 amino acids. The V and J ends lost 2 bases and 5 bases, in that order; junction bases with no gene match: 8. Germline CDR1 is SGHNT and CDR2 is YYREEE (reference sequence). The CDR3 DNA sequence: TGTGCCAGCAGCTTTTCCGGGACAGGCACATATGGCTACACCTTC. It encodes CASSFSGTGTYGYTF.

The chain recombines TRBV5-1 with TRBJ2-7, with 7 bases identical to TRBD2. Germline V gene sequence: CDR1 SGHRS, CDR2 YFSETQ. The CDR3 is 16 residues long. V lost 0 bases and J lost 2; bases outside the gene matches: 8. The CDR3 protein is CASSLVKAGHAYEQYF. As DNA, the CDR3 is TGCGCCAGCAGCTTGGTCAAAGCGGGGCACGCCTACGAGCAGTACTTC. The complete variable domain, with remaining parts taken from reference TRBV5-1 and TRBJ2-7, reads KAGVTQTPRYLIKTRGQQVTLSCSPISGHRSVSWYQQTPGQGLQFLFEYFSETQRNKGNFPGRFSGRQFSNSRSEMNVSTLELGDSALYLCASSLVKAGHAYEQYFGPGTRLTVT.

V is TRBV29-1 and J is TRBJ1-1, with a weak D call TRBD1 (6 bases). Germline V gene lookup returns CDR1 SQVTM and CDR2 ANQGSEA. The CDR3 consists of 13 residues. Trimming removed 4 bases at V and 4 bases at J, with 13 bases between. In DNA form, the CDR3 reads TGCAGCGTTGGGCAGGGGCAGGGCACTGAAGCTTTCTTT. Translating it yields CSVGQGQGTEAFF.

This clone was recorded a few times. The chain links TRBV6-5 to TRBJ1-2; D possibly corresponds to TRBD1 (6 bases). From germline, CDR1 is MNHEY and CDR2 SVGAGI. Between the trimmed V and J ends, which lost 6 bases and 4 bases, there was a span of 15 bases. This CDR3 contains 14 residues. Written as DNA, the CDR3 is TGTGCCAGCAGAGGCTCAGGGGTCGGCTATGGCTACACCTTC. Residues: CASRGSGVGYGYTF.

The chain employs TRBV18 and TRBJ1-4, with 9 bases lining up with TRBD1. The CDR3 covers 14 residues. Trimming cost V 3 bases and J 7 bases; bases outside gene matches: 3. Germline CDR1 reads KGHSH; CDR2 reads LQKENI. The CDR3: CASSPRQGGEKLFF. The CDR3 coding sequence is TGTGCCAGCTCACCTCGACAGGGGGGTGAAAAACTGTTTTTT.

Concerning this clone itself: Other DNA sequences in this specimen translate into the identical CDR3. J is TRBJ1-1 and V is TRBV6-5; TRBD1 is a possible D gene (6 bases). V lost 0 bases, J lost 1 base, and 9 bases lay in between. This CDR3 region has 15 residues. The V gene's germline CDR1 is MNHEY and CDR2 SVGAGI. The CDR3 reads CASSYSQGRNTEAFF. In DNA form, the CDR3 reads TGTGCCAGCAGTTACTCGCAGGGGCGGAACACTGAAGCTTTCTTT.

The chain employs TRBV6-5 and TRBJ2-7; TRBD2 matches at 10 bases. CDR3 size: 15 residues. The V and J ends lost 6 bases and 4 bases, in that order; junction bases with no gene match: 9. Germline CDR1 reads MNHEY; CDR2 reads SVGAGI. CDR3 DNA: TGTGCCAGCAGCACTCCGGGACTAGCGTATTACGAGCAGTACTTC. Its translation is CASSTPGLAYYEQYF.

This sequence joins TRBV5-1 and TRBJ2-1; D is perhaps TRBD2 (6 bases). Trimming left V 4 bases short and J 7 bases short, with 18 bases between. The CDR3 is 15 residues long. Per germline, CDR1 SGHRS and CDR2 YFSETQ. CDR3 protein: CASSPLDYRWNEQFF. Written as DNA, the CDR3 is TGCGCCAGCAGCCCCTTGGACTATCGGTGGAATGAGCAGTTCTTC.

This sequence joins TRBV7-9 and TRBJ2-7; 13 bases are shared with TRBD2. This CDR3 comprises 18 residues. The germline V gene encodes CDR1 SEHNR and CDR2 FQNEAQ (reference sequence). V dropped 0 bases and J dropped 1; count of bases not matched to a gene: 6. The CDR3 is CASSLADPGLAGSYEQYF. The CDR3 coding sequence is TGTGCCAGCAGCTTAGCGGACCCGGGACTAGCGGGATCCTACGAGCAGTACTTC.

J is TRBJ2-1 and V is TRBV5-8; 12 bases are a match to TRBD2. The CDR3 has 15 residues. Trimming cost V 5 bases and J 10 bases; bases outside gene matches: 10. Per germline, CDR1 SGHTS and CDR2 YDEGEE. The chain's CDR3 is CASSYPSGGAREQFF. The CDR3 DNA reads TGTGCCAGCAGTTACCCTAGCGGGGGGGCCAGGGAGCAGTTCTTC.

The chain employs TRBV11-3 and TRBJ2-5; a weak D match, TRBD2 (5 bases). CDR3 size: 12 residues. V was shortened by 0 bases and J by 7 bases, with 6 bases between the two germline ends. Germline CDR1 is SGHNT and CDR2 is YENEEA. CDR3 bases: TGTGCCAGCAGCTTAGACCGGGGGACCCAGTACTTC. The encoded protein is CASSLDRGTQYF.

The genes are TRBV12-3 or TRBV12-4 and TRBJ1-3; D might be TRBD1 (6 bases). The CDR3 runs 13 residues. Deletions cut 7 bases from V and 5 bases from J, with 12 bases between. The CDR3 reads CASTPGHRNTIYF. DNA for the CDR3: TGTGCCAGCACCCCGGGACACCGAAACACCATATATTTT.

This chain connects TRBV12-3 or TRBV12-4 to TRBJ1-2; tentatively, D is TRBD1 (5 bases). Trimming removed 2 bases from V and 8 bases from J, with 12 bases in between. The CDR3 length is 13 residues. CDR3 DNA sequence: TGTGCCAGCAGTTTAAACGGGGGACCCGGCTACACCTTC. Amino acid sequence: CASSLNGGPGYTF.

This clone was counted a few times. The J gene is TRBJ1-2, the V gene TRBV5-1; no reliable D call. The CDR3 length is 16 residues. Germline assignment: CDR1 SGHRS and CDR2 YFSETQ. V lost 0 bases and J 4 bases, leaving 16 bases between the germline ends. CDR3 in amino acids: CASSLAGSSSLYGYTF. CDR3 coding DNA: TGCGCCAGCAGCTTGGCCGGGTCCTCGTCTCTCTATGGCTACACCTTC.

The CDR3 DNA is TGCAGTGCTCGTGGGCAAAGCACTGAAGCTTTCTTT. Its protein product is CSARGQSTEAFF. The chain recombines TRBV20-1 with TRBJ1-1; D gene uncertain. Germline V gene sequence: CDR1 DFQATT, CDR2 SNEGSKA (reference sequence). V dropped 5 bases and J dropped 4 bases, with 11 bases sitting between them. The CDR3 is made up of 12 amino acids.

This chain joins TRBV5-1 and TRBJ2-1; TRBD2 aligns across 10 bases. This CDR3 spans 17 amino acids. With V trimmed by 5 bases and J by 4 bases, 12 bases remained unmatched. CDR1 is SGHRS and CDR2 is YFSETQ in the germline V gene. CDR3 sequence reads: CASRDPRLAGMYNEQFF. The DNA of the CDR3 is TGCGCCAGCAGGGATCCCCGACTAGCGGGCATGTACAATGAGCAGTTCTTC.